This TCR beta chain was recovered during a study of CD4 T cells in relation to SARS-CoV-2 and coronaviruses. Sequencing used immunoSEQ multiplex PCR; TCRdb keeps in-frame clones, though not all of them. The sample has approximately 20,000 clones, more than 60% seen once. This CDR3 is 17 amino acids long. The V gene's germline CDR1 is KGHSH and CDR2 LQKENI. V lost 5 bases, J lost 1 base, and 18 bases lay in between. Remarks on this clone: Its specificity is unknown.

CD4+ T cells from unexposed donors were obtained before the COVID-19 pandemic (2011-2018). CD4+ T cells were isolated from the cells after more than nine days of culture. Unexposed-donor CD4+ T cells were probed with SARS-CoV-2 S/N and four cold-coronavirus spikes, cells permitting. This chain links TRBV18 with TRBJ1-5; possible D gene TRBD1, 6 bases. The receptor comes from a human donor in good health. Sequences were obtained from CD4+ T cells from PBMCs, cultured in vitro. CDR3 coding DNA: TGTGCCAGCTCATCCGGGACACAATCCCTAAGCAATCAGCCCCAGCATTTT. It codes for CASSSGTQSLSNQPQHF.